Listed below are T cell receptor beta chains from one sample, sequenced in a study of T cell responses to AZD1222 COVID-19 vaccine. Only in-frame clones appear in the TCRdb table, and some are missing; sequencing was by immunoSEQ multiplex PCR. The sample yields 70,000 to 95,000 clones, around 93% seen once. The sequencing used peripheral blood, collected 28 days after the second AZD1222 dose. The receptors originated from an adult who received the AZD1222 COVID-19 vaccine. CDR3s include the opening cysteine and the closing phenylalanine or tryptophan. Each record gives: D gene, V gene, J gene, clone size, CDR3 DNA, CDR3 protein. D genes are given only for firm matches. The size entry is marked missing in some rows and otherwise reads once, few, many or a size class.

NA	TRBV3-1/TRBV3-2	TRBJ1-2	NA	TGTGCCAGCAGCCAAGGGCCGGCGGGCGGCTACACCTTC	CASSQGPAGGYTF
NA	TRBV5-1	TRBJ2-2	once	TGCGCCAGCGTCCCGGGATCACCTAACACCGGGGAGCTGTTTTTT	CASVPGSPNTGELFF
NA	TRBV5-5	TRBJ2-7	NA	TGTGCCAGCAGCGGGGGGCCCGGATACGAGCAGTACTTC	CASSGGPGYEQYF
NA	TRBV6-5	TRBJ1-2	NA	TGTGCCAGCAGTTACCAGGAGGGAAACTATGGCTACACCTTC	CASSYQEGNYGYTF
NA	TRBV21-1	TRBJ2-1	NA	TGTGCCAGGGGATTTCGGGAGGGACACAATGAGCAGTTCTTC	CARGFREGHNEQFF
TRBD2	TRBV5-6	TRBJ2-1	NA	TGTGCCAGCAGCTTGGCGCGGCTAGCGGGACACAATGAGCAGTTCTTC	CASSLARLAGHNEQFF
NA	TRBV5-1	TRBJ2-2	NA	TGCGCCAGCAGCTTTCAACAGGGATCCGGGGAGCTGTTTTTT	CASSFQQGSGELFF
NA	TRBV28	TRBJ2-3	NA	TGTGCCAGCAGTTCCCGGGCCGTCACAGATACGCAGTATTTT	CASSSRAVTDTQYF
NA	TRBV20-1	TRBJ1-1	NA	TGCAGTGCTAGTGGTCAGGGTAAAGCTTTCTTT	CSASGQGKAFF
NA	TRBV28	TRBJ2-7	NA	TGTGCCAGCAGTTCATCCGGGACCGGGGAAGGCTACGAGCAGTACTTC	CASSSSGTGEGYEQYF
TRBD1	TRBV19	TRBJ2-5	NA	TGTGCCAGTAGTCGACAGGGTGAGACCCAGTACTTC	CASSRQGETQYF
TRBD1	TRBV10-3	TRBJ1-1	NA	TGTGCCATCAGTGAGACGGGACAGCGAAACGCTTTCTTT	CAISETGQRNAFF
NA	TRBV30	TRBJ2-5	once	TGTGCCTGGAGTGGACTATACCAAGAGACCCAGTACTTC	CAWSGLYQETQYF
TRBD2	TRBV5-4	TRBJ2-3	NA	TGTGCCAGCAGCCGGGGGGGACTAGCGGGAGGAGATACACAGTATTTT	CASSRGGLAGGDTQYF
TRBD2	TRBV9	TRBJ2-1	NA	TGTGCCAGCAGCGTAGCGTCTAGCGGGAGGGGGGCCTACAATGAGCAGTTCTTC	CASSVASSGRGAYNEQFF
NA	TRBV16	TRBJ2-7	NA	TGTGCCAGCAGCCAATCGAACTACGAGCAGTACTTC	CASSQSNYEQYF
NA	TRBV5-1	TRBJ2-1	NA	TGCGCCAGCAGCCCGAGCCTGGGCGGGACGGGTTACAATGAGCAGTTCTTC	CASSPSLGGTGYNEQFF
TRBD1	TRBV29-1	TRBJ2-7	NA	TGCAGCGTTCAAAGGACAGGGGTCTCCTACGAGCAGTACTTC	CSVQRTGVSYEQYF
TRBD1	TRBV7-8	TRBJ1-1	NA	TGTGCCAGCAGCTCTCCGCCACAGGGGGCGAGGGTCACTGAAGCTTTCTTT	CASSSPPQGARVTEAFF
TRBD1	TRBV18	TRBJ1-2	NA	TGTGCCAGCTCGCACGATGGACAGGGGGAAGGCTACACCTTC	CASSHDGQGEGYTF
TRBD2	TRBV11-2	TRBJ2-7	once	TGTGCCAGCAGCTTGATCGGGGGACTAGCGTCCTACGAGCAGTACTTC	CASSLIGGLASYEQYF
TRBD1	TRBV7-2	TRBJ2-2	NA	TGTGCCAGCAGCTCAAGACAGGGTAACACCGGGGAGCTGTTTTTT	CASSSRQGNTGELFF
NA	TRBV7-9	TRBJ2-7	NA	TGTGCCAGCAGCTCCCAAGGGGTCTACGAGCAGTACTTC	CASSSQGVYEQYF
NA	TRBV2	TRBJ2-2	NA	TGTGCCAGCAGTGCGACTAGGAACACCGGGGAGCTGTTTTTT	CASSATRNTGELFF
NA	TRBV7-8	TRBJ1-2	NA	TGTGCCAGCAGCCCCGCGGGTGATTTGGGTGGCTACACCTTC	CASSPAGDLGGYTF
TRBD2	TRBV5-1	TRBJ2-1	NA	TGCGCCAGCACTTTAGGCGGGAGAAGGGATGAGCAGTTCTTC	CASTLGGRRDEQFF
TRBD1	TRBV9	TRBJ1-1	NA	TGTGCCAGCAGCGGGACAGGCGGGAACACTGAAGCTTTCTTT	CASSGTGGNTEAFF
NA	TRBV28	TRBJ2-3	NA	TGTGCCAGCAACTTAAAAGGGGATACGCAGTATTTT	CASNLKGDTQYF
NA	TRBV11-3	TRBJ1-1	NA	TGTGCCAGCAGCTTAGACCCGGGACTTGACACTGAAGCTTTCTTT	CASSLDPGLDTEAFF
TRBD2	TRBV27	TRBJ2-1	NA	TGTGCCAGCAGTTTTAGTTCTGGCTTTGGTAGCGGGAGGTACCTGCAGTTCTTC	CASSFSSGFGSGRYLQFF
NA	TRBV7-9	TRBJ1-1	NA	TGTGCCAGCAGCTTAGGGTCCCCTGAAGCTTTCTTT	CASSLGSPEAFF
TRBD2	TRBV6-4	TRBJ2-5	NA	TGTGCCAGCAGCCCTAATGGCGGGGGGCAAGAGACCCAGTACTTC	CASSPNGGGQETQYF
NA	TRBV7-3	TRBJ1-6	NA	TGTGCCAGCAGCTACGGCAGGGTGGATAATTCACCCCTCCACTTT	CASSYGRVDNSPLHF
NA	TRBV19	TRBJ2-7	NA	TGTGCCAGAGTCGCCGACAGACTTTCCTACGAGCAGTACTTC	CARVADRLSYEQYF
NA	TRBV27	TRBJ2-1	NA	TGTGCCAGCAGTTTATCGATAAACTTCCAGGGCAATGAGCAGTTCTTC	CASSLSINFQGNEQFF
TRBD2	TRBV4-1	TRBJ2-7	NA	TGCGCCAGCAGCCAAGCGCTAGCGGAACTTACCTACGAGCAGTACTTC	CASSQALAELTYEQYF
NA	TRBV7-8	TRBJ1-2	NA	TGTGCCAGCAGCTTAGCGGGAGGGGGTGGCTACACCTTC	CASSLAGGGGYTF
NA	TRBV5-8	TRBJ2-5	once	TGTGCCAGCAGAATAGGGACGCGTGAGACCCAGTACTTC	CASRIGTRETQYF
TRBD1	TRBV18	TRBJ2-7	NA	TGTGCCAGCTCACCAGGACAGGGGGGCGAGCAGTACTTC	CASSPGQGGEQYF
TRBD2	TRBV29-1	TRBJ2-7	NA	TGCAGCGTTGAACTAGCGGGCGAGCAGTACTTC	CSVELAGEQYF
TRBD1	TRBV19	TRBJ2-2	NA	TGTGCCAGTAGTAGACAGGGGCCACCAACCGGGGAGCTGTTTTTT	CASSRQGPPTGELFF
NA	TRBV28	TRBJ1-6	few	TGTGCCAGCAGTACCCAGTCCTTGAATTCACCCCTCCACTTT	CASSTQSLNSPLHF
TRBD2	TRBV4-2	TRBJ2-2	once	TGTGCCAGCAGCCAAGCTAGCGGGAGGAGCACCGGGGAGCTGTTTTTT	CASSQASGRSTGELFF
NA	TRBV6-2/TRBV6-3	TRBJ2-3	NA	TGTGCCAGCAGTCCGACTGGTGATACGCAGTATTTT	CASSPTGDTQYF
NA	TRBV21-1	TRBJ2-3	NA	TGTGCCAGCAGCAAAGGGGAGAGCACAGATACGCAGTATTTT	CASSKGESTDTQYF
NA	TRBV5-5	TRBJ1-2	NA	TGTGCCAGCAGCTCAGAACAGGGATCACAAAAGTATGGCTACACCTTC	CASSSEQGSQKYGYTF
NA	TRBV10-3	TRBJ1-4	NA	TGTGCCATCAGTGAATTACCAACTAATGAAAAACTGTTTTTT	CAISELPTNEKLFF
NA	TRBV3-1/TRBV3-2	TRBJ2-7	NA	TGTGCCAGCAGCCAGGTGACAGTCCCTTACGAGCAGTACTTC	CASSQVTVPYEQYF
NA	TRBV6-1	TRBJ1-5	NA	TGTGCCAGCAGTGAACCTCTCCTTAGTAGCAATCAGCCCCAGCATTTT	CASSEPLLSSNQPQHF